Listed below are T cell receptor beta chains from one sample, sequenced in a study of blood T cells in healthy people across ages. TCRdb reanalysed the 5' RACE reads using MiXCR and keeps one entry per CDR3 protein. The sample lists approximately 800,000 distinct CDR3 sequences; 46% were seen once. Source material: blood. The receptor set was obtained from an elderly man in good health. Each CDR3 is given with its conserved first and last residue. The order of the fields is J gene, V gene, clone size, D gene, CDR3 DNA, CDR3 protein. A D gene is named only where the DNA matches it firmly. A clone size is listed for some rows: how often the clone was seen (once, few, many), or a class if it is expanded.

J gene: TRBJ2-7
V gene: TRBV3-1
clone size: many
D gene: NA
CDR3 DNA: TGTGCCAGCAGCCAAGGTGGCGGGGTCTCCTACGAGCAGTACTTC
CDR3 protein: CASSQGGGVSYEQYF

J gene: TRBJ1-1
V gene: TRBV7-9
clone size: few
D gene: NA
CDR3 DNA: TGTGCCAGCAGCTTAGGGACGGTTGGTACTGAAGCTTTCTTT
CDR3 protein: CASSLGTVGTEAFF

J gene: TRBJ2-4
V gene: TRBV5-6
clone size: NA
D gene: NA
CDR3 DNA: TGTGCCAGCAGCATAACTACGAATAAAAACATTCAGTACTTC
CDR3 protein: CASSITTNKNIQYF

J gene: TRBJ2-7
V gene: TRBV3-1
clone size: many
D gene: NA
CDR3 DNA: TGTGCCAGCAGCCAGGTAGACGAGCAGTACTTC
CDR3 protein: CASSQVDEQYF

J gene: TRBJ1-1
V gene: TRBV5-1
clone size: few
D gene: NA
CDR3 DNA: TGCGCCAGCAGCTTGGTCCCAGAGGCTGAAGCTTTCTTT
CDR3 protein: CASSLVPEAEAFF

J gene: TRBJ2-5
V gene: TRBV3-1
clone size: NA
D gene: NA
CDR3 DNA: TGTGCCAGCAGCCAATGGGGCCGATCAGGAGAGACCCAGTACTTC
CDR3 protein: CASSQWGRSGETQYF

J gene: TRBJ2-3
V gene: TRBV5-1
clone size: NA
D gene: NA
CDR3 DNA: TGCGCCAGCAGCTTGGAGGGCGGAATAACCACAGATGCGCAGTATTTT
CDR3 protein: CASSLEGGITTDAQYF

J gene: TRBJ2-3
V gene: TRBV20-1
clone size: NA
D gene: NA
CDR3 DNA: TGCAGTGCTAGGCTTGGACTGTACGTGGGCACAGATACGCAGTATTTT
CDR3 protein: CSARLGLYVGTDTQYF

J gene: TRBJ1-4
V gene: TRBV6-6
clone size: few
D gene: TRBD1
CDR3 DNA: TGTGCCAGCAGTCCGCCGACAGGGGGTTTGGAAAAACTGTTTTTT
CDR3 protein: CASSPPTGGLEKLFF

J gene: TRBJ2-6
V gene: TRBV5-1
clone size: NA
D gene: NA
CDR3 DNA: TGCGCCAGCAGCTTTTTGCCACTCTCTGGGGCCAACGTCCTGACTTTC
CDR3 protein: CASSFLPLSGANVLTF

J gene: TRBJ2-3
V gene: TRBV12-3/TRBV12-4
clone size: NA
D gene: TRBD2
CDR3 DNA: TGTGCCAGCATTACAGCCGGGACTAGCGGGATGAGCACAGATACGCAGTATTTT
CDR3 protein: CASITAGTSGMSTDTQYF

J gene: TRBJ2-5
V gene: TRBV11-2
clone size: few
D gene: NA
CDR3 DNA: TGTGCCAGCAGCTTAGGGACGGAGGAGGGGGCAGAGACCCAGTACTTC
CDR3 protein: CASSLGTEEGAETQYF

J gene: TRBJ1-2
V gene: TRBV7-9
clone size: NA
D gene: NA
CDR3 DNA: TGTGCCAGCAGCTCATTCGGCGGGAGCTATGGCTACACCTTC
CDR3 protein: CASSSFGGSYGYTF

J gene: TRBJ2-1
V gene: TRBV12-3/TRBV12-4
clone size: few
D gene: TRBD2
CDR3 DNA: TGTGCCAGCAGTTCCTGGGTAGCGGGACTTGGTGAGCAGTTCTTC
CDR3 protein: CASSSWVAGLGEQFF

J gene: TRBJ2-1
V gene: TRBV4-1
clone size: NA
D gene: NA
CDR3 DNA: TGCGCCAGCAGCCAGTCGTACGGTGAGCAGTTCTTC
CDR3 protein: CASSQSYGEQFF

J gene: TRBJ2-1
V gene: TRBV7-9
clone size: few
D gene: TRBD2
CDR3 DNA: TGTGCCAGCGGCTTCTATCGGACTAGGGGCTCCTACAATGAGCAGTTCTTC
CDR3 protein: CASGFYRTRGSYNEQFF

J gene: TRBJ2-3
V gene: TRBV12-3/TRBV12-4
clone size: NA
D gene: NA
CDR3 DNA: TGTGCCAGCAGCTCACTCAGGGGGGCTACAGATACGCAGTATTTT
CDR3 protein: CASSSLRGATDTQYF

J gene: TRBJ2-1
V gene: TRBV4-2
clone size: NA
D gene: TRBD2
CDR3 DNA: TGTGCCAGCAGGGGACTAGTCTCCTACAATGAGCAGTTCTTC
CDR3 protein: CASRGLVSYNEQFF

J gene: TRBJ1-4
V gene: TRBV6-5
clone size: NA
D gene: NA
CDR3 DNA: TGTGCCAGCAGTTACTCCGGGACCCCGGTAGTAAAACTGTTTTTT
CDR3 protein: CASSYSGTPVVKLFF

J gene: TRBJ2-3
V gene: TRBV5-1
clone size: few
D gene: NA
CDR3 DNA: TGCGCCAGCAGCTTCTCTGCGATGACTAGCACAGATACGCAGTATTTT
CDR3 protein: CASSFSAMTSTDTQYF

J gene: TRBJ2-5
V gene: TRBV27
clone size: NA
D gene: NA
CDR3 DNA: TGTGCCAGCAGTCCCCGACCGGGACAACAAGAGACCCAGTACTTC
CDR3 protein: CASSPRPGQQETQYF

J gene: TRBJ2-4
V gene: TRBV7-3
clone size: few
D gene: NA
CDR3 DNA: TGTGCCAGCAGCTTAACGGGCCAGGGTGGCATTCAGTACTTC
CDR3 protein: CASSLTGQGGIQYF

J gene: TRBJ2-3
V gene: TRBV5-1
clone size: NA
D gene: NA
CDR3 DNA: TGCGCCAGCAGCATTTCGAGCGTAACTTCTCGGGATACGCAGTATTTT
CDR3 protein: CASSISSVTSRDTQYF

J gene: TRBJ2-5
V gene: TRBV5-1
clone size: few
D gene: TRBD1
CDR3 DNA: TGCGCCAGCAGCCCTAGGACAGGGGAGGGGACCCAGTACTTC
CDR3 protein: CASSPRTGEGTQYF

J gene: TRBJ1-5
V gene: TRBV5-1
clone size: NA
D gene: NA
CDR3 DNA: TGCGCCAGCAGCTTTCGGAGGGAAACCAGCAATCAGCCCCAGCATTTT
CDR3 protein: CASSFRRETSNQPQHF

J gene: TRBJ1-4
V gene: TRBV20-1
clone size: NA
D gene: NA
CDR3 DNA: TGCAGTGCTAGACCACAGGGAACTAATGAAAAACTGTTTTTT
CDR3 protein: CSARPQGTNEKLFF

J gene: TRBJ2-3
V gene: TRBV29-1
clone size: NA
D gene: NA
CDR3 DNA: TGCAGCGTTCTTGGACTACTCACAGATACGCAGTATTTT
CDR3 protein: CSVLGLLTDTQYF

J gene: TRBJ2-7
V gene: TRBV29-1
clone size: NA
D gene: NA
CDR3 DNA: TGCAGCGGTGCCCCAGTCAGGGCCTACGAGCAGTACTTC
CDR3 protein: CSGAPVRAYEQYF

J gene: TRBJ2-1
V gene: TRBV7-9
clone size: NA
D gene: NA
CDR3 DNA: TGTGCCAGCAGCTTATGGGGTCGTGGGGACAATGAGCAGTTCTTC
CDR3 protein: CASSLWGRGDNEQFF

J gene: TRBJ2-6
V gene: TRBV7-2
clone size: many
D gene: NA
CDR3 DNA: TGTGCCAGCAGCTTAGTTTCAGGACGGCTACCCTCTGGGGCCAACGTCCTGACTTTC
CDR3 protein: CASSLVSGRLPSGANVLTF

J gene: TRBJ2-1
V gene: TRBV20-1
clone size: NA
D gene: TRBD1
CDR3 DNA: TGCAGTGCTAATCTACAGGGGGAGGAGACCCAGTTCTTC
CDR3 protein: CSANLQGEETQFF

J gene: TRBJ2-7
V gene: TRBV7-2
clone size: NA
D gene: NA
CDR3 DNA: TGTGCCAGCAGCCCCTCCGGCTCTTTCGAGCAGTACTTC
CDR3 protein: CASSPSGSFEQYF

J gene: TRBJ2-1
V gene: TRBV12-3/TRBV12-4
clone size: NA
D gene: TRBD1
CDR3 DNA: TGTGCCAGCACCTGCAGGGGGAGTGAGCAGTTCTTC
CDR3 protein: CASTCRGSEQFF

J gene: TRBJ2-5
V gene: TRBV29-1
clone size: many
D gene: NA
CDR3 DNA: TGCAGCGTTGGCGACAACCGGCAAGAGACCCAGTACTTC
CDR3 protein: CSVGDNRQETQYF

J gene: TRBJ2-5
V gene: TRBV29-1
clone size: few
D gene: NA
CDR3 DNA: TGCAGCGTTGAATTATCATCCCTGAGTCTCCAAGAGACCCAGTACTTC
CDR3 protein: CSVELSSLSLQETQYF

J gene: TRBJ2-3
V gene: TRBV24-1
clone size: few
D gene: TRBD2
CDR3 DNA: TGTGCCACCAGTGATTTTTTAGCGGGAGGAACAGATACGCAGTATTTT
CDR3 protein: CATSDFLAGGTDTQYF

J gene: TRBJ2-5
V gene: TRBV28
clone size: NA
D gene: NA
CDR3 DNA: TGTGCCAGCAGTTTTGGGTCCGACCATCAAGAGACCCAGTACTTC
CDR3 protein: CASSFGSDHQETQYF

J gene: TRBJ2-4
V gene: TRBV11-1
clone size: NA
D gene: TRBD1
CDR3 DNA: TGTGCCAGCAGCCCCAGGACAGGGGTGCATGCCAAAAACATTCAGTACTTC
CDR3 protein: CASSPRTGVHAKNIQYF

J gene: TRBJ2-7
V gene: TRBV3-1
clone size: many
D gene: NA
CDR3 DNA: TGTGCCAGCAGCCGAAGCGCAGGAGTCCAATACGAGCAGTACTTC
CDR3 protein: CASSRSAGVQYEQYF

J gene: TRBJ2-7
V gene: TRBV19
clone size: NA
D gene: TRBD2
CDR3 DNA: TGTGCCAGTAGTCGTAGCGGGAGCACCTACGAGCAGTACTTC
CDR3 protein: CASSRSGSTYEQYF

J gene: TRBJ2-1
V gene: TRBV27
clone size: many
D gene: TRBD2
CDR3 DNA: TGTGCCAGCAGAAGGACTAGCGGAGACTACAATGAGCAGTTCTTC
CDR3 protein: CASRRTSGDYNEQFF